The rows below give T cell receptor beta chains drawn from one sample of a study of T cell changes during pregnancy in multiple sclerosis. TCRdb keeps only in-frame clones here, not all; method: immunoSEQ multiplex PCR. The sample has 15,000 to 20,000 clones, about 89% seen once; the top ten hold about 14%. Sequencing used CD8+ T cells from peripheral blood mononuclear cells, obtained in the third trimester of pregnancy. These receptors originate from a female donor in good health, enrolled as a control in a pregnancy study. Both conserved end residues are part of each CDR3. Each record gives: J gene, V gene, clone size, D gene, CDR3 DNA, CDR3 protein. The D gene is left open where the match is weak. Size is stated for part of the rows, as once, few or many counts, or as a class when the clone is expanded.

TRBJ2-7 TRBV7-9 - TRBD1 TGTGCCAGCAGCTCCACCTCTTCCGGACAGGGGGCGCACGAGCAGTACTTC CASSSTSSGQGAHEQYF
TRBJ2-7 TRBV7-9 - - TGTGCCAGCAACCCCAGCGGAAACCACTACGAGCAGTACTTC CASNPSGNHYEQYF
TRBJ2-3 TRBV6-1 - TRBD2 TGTGCCAGCAGTGAATGGAGCGGGAGGTCAGATACGCAGTATTTT CASSEWSGRSDTQYF
TRBJ2-7 TRBV6-5 - - TGTGCCAGCAGTTATTCTGCAGGGTACTACGAGCAGTACTTC CASSYSAGYYEQYF
TRBJ2-5 TRBV6-5 once - TGTGCCAGCAGTCCCACAGACGCCCAAGAGACCCAGTACTTC CASSPTDAQETQYF
TRBJ2-7 TRBV7-9 - - TGTGCCAGCACGAGACTTTCAACCTACGAGCAGTACTTC CASTRLSTYEQYF
TRBJ2-1 TRBV29-1 - TRBD1 TGCAGCGTTGATCCACTTGTAACGATTGACGAGGGGGCGATTTACAATGAGCAGTTCTTC CSVDPLVTIDEGAIYNEQFF
TRBJ2-7 TRBV16 - - TGTGCCAGCAGCCCCGCGGCAGGGGACTACGAGCAGTACTTC CASSPAAGDYEQYF
TRBJ1-1 TRBV19 once - TGTGCCAGTAGTATAGCGGCTAACAGTGGCCCTGAAGCTTTCTTT CASSIAANSGPEAFF
TRBJ1-2 TRBV5-1 - - TGCGCCAGCAGCTTACAGGATCTCTATGGCTACACCTTC CASSLQDLYGYTF
TRBJ1-3 TRBV28 - - TGTGCCAGCAGTCCTACAGGGCCGGGACGCCACTGGGGAAACACCATATATTTT CASSPTGPGRHWGNTIYF
TRBJ2-1 TRBV14 - TRBD2 TGTGCCAGCAGCCCTAGCGGGCCGCCCTACAATGAGCAGTTCTTC CASSPSGPPYNEQFF
TRBJ2-7 TRBV7-9 - - TGTGCCAGCAGCTCTGGCGGACTACCTTCCTACGAGCAGTACTTC CASSSGGLPSYEQYF
TRBJ2-1 TRBV5-5 - - TGTGCCAGCAGCTTAGAGGTTGTGGACTCCTACAATGAGCAGTTCTTC CASSLEVVDSYNEQFF
TRBJ1-5 TRBV30 - - TGTGCCTGGATGTCCTTCGGACCCCGGGGTAATCAGCCCCAGCATTTT CAWMSFGPRGNQPQHF
TRBJ2-1 TRBV19 once - TGTGCCAGTAGTATAGGGGGCGGAAATACCTACAATGAGCAGTTCTTC CASSIGGGNTYNEQFF
TRBJ2-1 TRBV13 - TRBD2 TGTGCCAGCAGCCCCCTCCAGCGGGGGGGCTTATACAATGAGCAGTTCTTC CASSPLQRGGLYNEQFF
TRBJ1-2 TRBV6-1 - - TGTGCCAGCAGTGCAGGGTCTGATGGCTACACCTTC CASSAGSDGYTF
TRBJ1-5 TRBV27 - TRBD1 TGTGCCAGCAGACGAGGGGACAGGGAGTACGGGGTGCCCCAGCATTTT CASRRGDREYGVPQHF
TRBJ1-1 TRBV19 - TRBD1 TGTGCCAGTAGTATCTCCCCAGGGGGTAACACTGAAGCTTTCTTT CASSISPGGNTEAFF
TRBJ2-7 TRBV9 - TRBD1 TGTGCCAGCAGCGTAGGGACAGGGGGTACCTACGAGCAGTACTTC CASSVGTGGTYEQYF
TRBJ2-2 TRBV15 - - TGTGCCACCAGCAGGGCACTGGAGACCGGGGAGCTGTTTTTT CATSRALETGELFF
TRBJ2-1 TRBV6-6 - TRBD1 TGTGCCAGCAGGCATGGGACAGGGGATTCCAATGAGCAGTTCTTC CASRHGTGDSNEQFF
TRBJ1-2 TRBV7-6 - TRBD1 TGTGCCAGCAGCAAGGGACAGGGGAATGGCTACACCTTC CASSKGQGNGYTF
TRBJ2-2 TRBV6-4 medium-sized - TGTGCCAGCAGTGCAGGGAACACCGGGGAGCTGTTTTTT CASSAGNTGELFF
TRBJ2-3 TRBV28 - - TGTGCCAGCAGTCCCCCCTTGACGGGAACTAGCACAGATACGCAGTATTTT CASSPPLTGTSTDTQYF
TRBJ2-7 TRBV4-1 - TRBD1 TGCGCCAGCAGCCAAGTAGACAGGGCCTCCTACGAGCAGTACTTC CASSQVDRASYEQYF
TRBJ2-7 TRBV15 - TRBD1 TGTGCCACCAGCAGAGATCCGACAGGGGGACACGAGCAGTACTTC CATSRDPTGGHEQYF
TRBJ2-3 TRBV9 once - TGTGCCAGCAGCCGCTCCGGGTCAGCGGATACGCAGTATTTT CASSRSGSADTQYF
TRBJ2-1 TRBV5-4 - TRBD1 TGTGCCAGCAGTCCAGGGGGCATCTACAATGAGCAGTTCTTC CASSPGGIYNEQFF
TRBJ2-1 TRBV7-8 - - TGTGCCAGCAGCTTAAGTTTTGTCGGGAATGAGCAGTTCTTC CASSLSFVGNEQFF
TRBJ2-1 TRBV7-8 - TRBD2 TGTGCCAGCAGCTCTATGCTAGCGGGGAGCTCCTACAATGAGCAGTTCTTC CASSSMLAGSSYNEQFF
TRBJ1-6 TRBV30 - - TGTGCCTGTACGGGGGGGAATTCACCCCTCCACTTT CACTGGNSPLHF
TRBJ2-3 TRBV18 - TRBD2 TGTGCCAGCTCACCCCCCAATAGCGGGAGTGGCACAGATACGCAGTATTTT CASSPPNSGSGTDTQYF
TRBJ2-7 TRBV25-1 - - TGTGCCAGCAAACCCGGGAGCTCCTACGAGCAGTACTTC CASKPGSSYEQYF
TRBJ1-3 TRBV5-6 - - TGTGCCAGCAGCTTGGGTCAGGCTGGAAACACCATATATTTT CASSLGQAGNTIYF
TRBJ2-5 TRBV5-6 - TRBD2 TGTGCCAGCAGCCTATGGGGGGGAAGCGAGACCCAGTACTTC CASSLWGGSETQYF
TRBJ2-7 TRBV27 - - TGTGCCAGTCAGGGGACAAGCTCCTACGAGCAGTACTTC CASQGTSSYEQYF
TRBJ2-2 TRBV27 - TRBD1 TGTGCCAGCAGTAGGACAGGATTTGGCGGGGAGCTGTTTTTT CASSRTGFGGELFF
TRBJ1-2 TRBV28 once - TGTGCCAGCGGCCACTTGGGGGGACCCAATGGCTACACCTTC CASGHLGGPNGYTF
TRBJ2-7 TRBV4-1 - TRBD2 TGCGCCAGCAGCGAAGAAACCCCAAGCGGGGTCTACGAGCAGTACTTC CASSEETPSGVYEQYF
TRBJ2-7 TRBV4-2 - TRBD1 TGTGCCAGCAGCCCCTCGACAGGGGGATACGAGCAGTACTTC CASSPSTGGYEQYF
TRBJ1-6 TRBV18 - - TGTGCCAGCAGAATCAGTGGTCAAACCAATTCACCCCTCCACTTT CASRISGQTNSPLHF
TRBJ1-1 TRBV7-2 - - TGTGCCAGCAGCTTACAGGGTATGAACACTGAAGCTTTCTTT CASSLQGMNTEAFF
TRBJ2-7 TRBV19 - TRBD1 TGTGCCAGTAGTATATGGGGACAGGGCAACTACGAGCAGTACTTC CASSIWGQGNYEQYF
TRBJ2-1 TRBV25-1 - TRBD1 TGTGCCAGCAGTGAGGGGACAGGGCTTAATGAGCAGTTCTTC CASSEGTGLNEQFF
TRBJ2-1 TRBV6-4 - - TGTGCCAGCAGTGACAGGCAGGACATTAATGAGCAGTTCTTC CASSDRQDINEQFF